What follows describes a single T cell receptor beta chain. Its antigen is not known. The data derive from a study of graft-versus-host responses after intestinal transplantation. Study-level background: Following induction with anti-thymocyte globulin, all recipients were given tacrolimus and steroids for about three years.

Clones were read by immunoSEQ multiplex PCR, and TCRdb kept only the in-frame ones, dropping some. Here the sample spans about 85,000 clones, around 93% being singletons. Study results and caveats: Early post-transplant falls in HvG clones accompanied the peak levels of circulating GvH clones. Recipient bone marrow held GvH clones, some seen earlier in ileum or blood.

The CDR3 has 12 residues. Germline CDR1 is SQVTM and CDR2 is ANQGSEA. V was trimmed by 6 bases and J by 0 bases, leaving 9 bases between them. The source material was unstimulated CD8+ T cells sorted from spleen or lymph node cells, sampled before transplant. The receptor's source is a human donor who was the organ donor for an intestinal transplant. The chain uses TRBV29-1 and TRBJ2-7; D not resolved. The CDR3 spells CSVGPSSYEQYF. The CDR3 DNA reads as TGCAGCGTGGGTCCAAGCTCCTACGAGCAGTACTTC.